The next 29 T cell receptor beta chains were all read from a single sample in a study of regulatory dendritic cells for organ transplantation. Only in-frame clones appear in the TCRdb table, and some are missing; sequencing was by immunoSEQ multiplex PCR. This sample has about 29,000 clones, with roughly four fifths found just once. The specimen sequenced was naive CD4+ T cells from blood. Subset specified: CD45RA+ naive T cells. Every receptor here comes from a human donor in good health.

The CDR3 reads CASSLSDVGNTIYF. The CDR3 DNA is TGTGCCAGCAGTCTCAGTGATGTAGGAAACACCATATATTTT. The chain joins TRBV6-5 to TRBJ1-3, with D hard to call. Trimming cost V 5 bases and J 4 bases, with 12 bases left between them. The CDR3 loop spans 14 amino acids. Germline V gives CDR1 MNHEY, CDR2 SVGAGI.

This chain connects TRBV10-3 to TRBJ1-1, with no clear D. The length of the CDR3 is 15 residues. V was cut by 0 bases and J by 0 bases, with 8 bases left in between. The germline CDR1 and CDR2 sequences are ENHRY and SYGVKD. This CDR3 is CAISESRVLNTEAFF. CDR3 nucleotides: TGTGCCATCAGTGAGTCGAGGGTCCTGAACACTGAAGCTTTCTTT.

The rearrangement uses TRBV5-5 and TRBJ2-1; 7 nucleotides line up with TRBD2. Germline CDR1 and CDR2: SGHKS and YYEKEE (reference sequence). The CDR3 extends over 13 amino acids. The J segment lost 3 bases and the V segment lost 3 bases, leaving 0 bases of the junction unmatched. CDR3 in amino acids: CASSWGGYNEQFF. The CDR3 DNA reads as TGTGCCAGCAGCTGGGGGGGCTACAATGAGCAGTTCTTC.

The chain employs TRBV5-1 and TRBJ1-1; 7 positions match TRBD1. Germline V gene lookup returns CDR1 SGHRS and CDR2 YFSETQ. V lost 3 bases to trimming and J lost 1 base; unmatched junction nucleotides: 9. The CDR3 is 16 amino acids. As DNA, the CDR3 is TGCGCCAGCAGCTGGCAGGGGACAGACCAGAACACTGAAGCTTTCTTT. Its translation: CASSWQGTDQNTEAFF.

The J gene is TRBJ2-1, the V gene TRBV7-9; the match to TRBD1 covers 9 bases. The germline CDR1 and CDR2 sequences are SEHNR and FQNEAQ (reference sequence). This CDR3 is built from 15 residues. V dropped 5 bases and J dropped 0; count of bases not matched to a gene: 2. CDR3 sequence (DNA): TGTGCCAGCAGCCCGACAGGGGGCTCCTACAATGAGCAGTTCTTC. This encodes CASSPTGGSYNEQFF.

CDR3 sequence reads: CASSLAGGQGAYGYTF. In DNA, the CDR3 is TGTGCCAGCAGCTTAGCTGGGGGACAGGGGGCTTATGGCTACACCTTC. This rearrangement joins TRBV7-8 to TRBJ1-2; 12 nucleotides line up with TRBD1. CDR1 is SGHVS and CDR2 is FQNEAQ in the germline V gene. The V and J ends lost 0 bases and 5 bases, in that order; junction bases with no gene match: 4. This CDR3 spans 16 amino acids.

The chain joins TRBV9 to TRBJ2-2; unclear D gene. Looked up from germline, CDR1 is SGDLS and CDR2 is YYNGEE. This CDR3 has 14 residues. V shed 0 bases and J shed 4 bases, with 7 bases lying between them. CDR3 region: CASSVAPSTGELFF. CDR3 nucleotides: TGTGCCAGCAGCGTAGCTCCCAGCACCGGGGAGCTGTTTTTT.

The chain uses TRBV2 and TRBJ2-5; maybe TRBD1 (6 bases). The CDR3 runs to 14 residues. Trimming pared 5 bases from V and 3 bases from J, leaving 13 bases between. Germline V gene lookup returns CDR1 SNHLY and CDR2 FYNNEI. CDR3: CASSPLTGKETQYF. Written as DNA, the CDR3 is TGTGCCAGCAGTCCCCTGACAGGAAAAGAGACCCAGTACTTC.

The chain uses TRBV5-1 and TRBJ1-5, with 7 bases aligning to TRBD1. The CDR3 sequence is 16 residues long. Per the germline V gene, CDR1 is SGHRS and CDR2 is YFSETQ. V was clipped by 0 bases and J by 0 bases; unmatched bases: 3. The CDR3 here is CASSLGQGSSNQPQHF. The DNA for the CDR3 is TGCGCCAGCAGCTTGGGACAGGGAAGTAGCAATCAGCCCCAGCATTTT.

The chain joins TRBV15 to TRBJ1-4; a weak D match, TRBD1 (5 bases). The V and J ends lost 5 bases and 2 bases respectively, with 9 bases between them. The germline V gene has CDR1 LNHNV and CDR2 YYDKDF (reference sequence). The CDR3 contains 14 residues. As DNA, the CDR3 is TGTGCCACCAGCCCAGGGTTCACTAATGAAAAACTGTTTTTT. It is translated as CATSPGFTNEKLFF.

The chain employs TRBV7-2 and TRBJ1-1; unclear D gene. Trimming pared 3 bases from V and 3 bases from J, leaving 5 bases between. The CDR3 has 12 amino acids. In germline, CDR1 is SGHTA, CDR2 FQGNSA. In DNA, the CDR3 is TGTGCCAGCAGCTTCTTCCACACTGAAGCTTTCTTT. Translating gives CASSFFHTEAFF.

This clone was counted a few times. The gene calls are TRBV27 and TRBJ1-5, with 7 bases aligning to TRBD1. Trimming removed 3 bases from V and 3 bases from J; junction bases left unmatched: 14. This CDR3 spans 18 amino acids. CDR1 and CDR2 (germline): MNHEY, SMNVEV (reference sequence). The CDR3 reads CASSLYGGGQNLNQPQHF. The CDR3 nucleotides read TGTGCCAGCAGTTTGTACGGTGGGGGACAGAACCTCAATCAGCCCCAGCATTTT.

The CDR3 region is CASSTLLTDTQYF. The CDR3 DNA is TGTGCCAGCTCAACACTACTCACAGATACGCAGTATTTT. The rearrangement uses TRBV18 and TRBJ2-3; D gene unclear. The CDR3 has 13 amino acids. CDR1 KGHSH and CDR2 LQKENI come from the germline V gene. The V gene lost 5 bases and the J gene lost 2 bases, with 8 bases spanning the gap.

This sequence joins TRBV2 and TRBJ2-2; TRBD1 is a possible D gene (6 bases). This CDR3 spans 14 amino acids. Trimming stripped 11 bases from V and 6 bases from J, with 19 bases between. Germline V gene data show CDR1 as SNHLY and CDR2 as FYNNEI. The CDR3, as DNA: TGTGCCGGTCAACCGGGACACGGATCCGGGGAGCTGTTTTTT. Its protein is CAGQPGHGSGELFF.

The table lists this clone with a few counts. The V call is TRBV19, the J call TRBJ2-2; 7 bases align to TRBD1. Trimming at V came to 6 bases and at J to 2 bases, leaving 6 bases not matched to a gene. The CDR3 has 15 amino acids. CDR1 is LNHDA, CDR2 SQIVND, per germline (reference sequence). The DNA of the CDR3 is TGTGCCAGTAGCTATACAGGGGTAAACACCGGGGAGCTGTTTTTT. Translation gives CASSYTGVNTGELFF.

The chain employs TRBV5-4 and TRBJ1-1, with D possibly TRBD1 on 5 matching bases. Trimming removed 0 bases from V and 4 bases from J, with 10 bases in between. Germline CDR1 SGHNT, CDR2 YYREEE (reference sequence). This CDR3 is built from 14 residues. CDR3 residues: CASSLGGGGTEAFF. The CDR3 DNA reads as TGTGCCAGCAGCTTGGGGGGGGGAGGCACTGAAGCTTTCTTT.

CDR3 residues: CASSDGGTAPEAFF. In DNA form, the CDR3 reads TGTGCCAGCAGTGATGGCGGGACGGCCCCTGAAGCTTTCTTT. This sequence joins TRBV25-1 and TRBJ1-1, with D perhaps matching TRBD1 (5 bases). Germline V gene data show CDR1 as MGHDK and CDR2 as SYGVNS. With 3 bases removed from V and 6 bases from J, the gap between germline ends came to 14 bases. The CDR3 contains 14 residues.

This rearrangement joins TRBV5-6 to TRBJ1-1; 8 nucleotides agree with TRBD1. Trimming took 4 bases from V and 11 from J; bases not matched to a gene: 7. The CDR3 is 12 amino acids. Germline CDR1 reads SGHDT; CDR2 reads YYEEEE. The DNA of the CDR3 is TGTGCCAGCAGCATCTCGACAGGGGATGCTTTCTTT. This codes for CASSISTGDAFF.

The chain couples TRBV5-1 to TRBJ1-5; D is unclear. V shed 4 bases and J shed 4 bases, with 15 bases lying between them. Germline CDR1 is SGHRS and CDR2 is YFSETQ. This CDR3 comprises 15 residues. The CDR3 DNA is TGCGCCAGCAGCCCAGTAGGAGGTTTAAATCAGCCCCAGCATTTT. This gives the protein CASSPVGGLNQPQHF. Filled out from reference TRBV5-1 and TRBJ1-5, the complete variable domain reads KAGVTQTPRYLIKTRGQQVTLSCSPISGHRSVSWYQQTPGQGLQFLFEYFSETQRNKGNFPGRFSGRQFSNSRSEMNVSTLELGDSALYLCASSPVGGLNQPQHFGDGTRLSIL.

V gene TRBV9 combines with J gene TRBJ1-2; no definite D call. V was shortened by 4 bases and J by 7 bases, with 20 bases between the two germline ends. The CDR3 spans 15 residues. Per germline, CDR1 SGDLS and CDR2 YYNGEE. The CDR3 DNA reads as TGTGCCAGCAGCTCTAGGCCGTTACTTGCTTCTGGCTACACCTTC. Translation gives CASSSRPLLASGYTF.

The J gene is TRBJ1-6, the V gene TRBV5-5, with D possibly being TRBD1 (6 bases). Germline assignment: CDR1 SGHKS and CDR2 YYEKEE (reference sequence). Between the trimmed V and J ends, which lost 0 bases and 9 bases, there was a span of 16 bases. This CDR3 has 16 amino acids. CDR3 loop: CASSLALDRPFSPLHF. CDR3 nucleotides: TGTGCCAGCAGCTTGGCCTTAGACAGGCCGTTTTCACCCCTCCACTTT. Full variable domain (outside the CDR3, taken from reference TRBV5-5 and TRBJ1-6): DAGVTQSPTHLIKTRGQQVTLRCSPISGHKSVSWYQQVLGQGPQFIFQYYEKEERGRGNFPDRFSARQFPNYSSELNVNALLLGDSALYLCASSLALDRPFSPLHFGNGTRLTVT.

The genes are TRBV18 and TRBJ1-4, with 10 bases lining up with TRBD1. CDR1 and CDR2 from the germline V gene are KGHSH and LQKENI. This CDR3 comprises 16 residues. After removal of 4 bases from V and 5 bases from J, the junction contained 7 bases not matched to a gene. The CDR3 reads CASSRDRGNRNEKLFF. The CDR3 region has the DNA TGTGCCAGCTCACGGGACAGGGGAAATCGAAATGAAAAACTGTTTTTT.

The CDR3 is CASLRTSGGGDEQFF. CDR3 nucleotide sequence: TGTGCCAGCTTGCGAACTAGCGGGGGTGGCGATGAGCAGTTCTTC. The chain recombines TRBV7-9 with TRBJ2-1; 11 bases agree with TRBD2. Germline V gene data show CDR1 as SEHNR and CDR2 as FQNEAQ (reference sequence). This CDR3 is built from 15 residues. Germline trimming cut 8 bases from V and 8 bases from J; bases unmatched to any gene: 11.

The CDR3 DNA reads TGTGCCAGCAGTGAAAGCGAAGAGACCCAGTACTTC. Its translation is CASSESEETQYF. V gene TRBV2 combines with J gene TRBJ2-5; D is undetermined. V lost 2 bases to trimming and J lost 3 bases, with 4 bases between them. This CDR3 is 12 amino acids long. CDR1 and CDR2 from the germline V gene are SNHLY and FYNNEI. The complete variable domain, with remaining parts taken from reference TRBV2 and TRBJ2-5, reads EPEVTQTPSHQVTQMGQEVILRCVPISNHLYFYWYRQILGQKVEFLVSFYNNEISEKSEIFDDQFSVERPDGSNFTLKIRSTKLEDSAMYFCASSESEETQYFGPGTRLLVL.

CDR3 sequence (DNA): TGTGCCAGCAGCTTGGGGGCAGGGGCCAATACAATTGAGCAGTTCTTC. It encodes CASSLGAGANTIEQFF. The V gene is TRBV5-5, the J gene TRBJ2-1, with TRBD1 as a possible D gene (6 bases). The germline gives CDR1 SGHKS, CDR2 YYEKEE (reference sequence). V dropped 0 bases and J dropped 9 bases, with 19 bases sitting between them. The CDR3 contains 16 residues.

This clone appeared once. V usage is TRBV9 and J usage is TRBJ1-2; the match to TRBD1 covers 7 bases. This CDR3 has 14 residues. With V trimmed by 4 bases and J by 4 bases, 7 bases remained unmatched. Germline-derived CDR1 and CDR2 are SGDLS and YYNGEE. The CDR3 protein is CASSREQGPYGYTF. The CDR3 DNA sequence: TGTGCCAGCAGCCGAGAACAGGGGCCCTATGGCTACACCTTC.

This chain links TRBV6-5 with TRBJ1-2; a weak D match, TRBD1 (5 bases). Trimming stripped 0 bases from V and 4 bases from J, with 9 bases between. CDR3 length: 14 residues. Germline loops: CDR1 MNHEY, CDR2 SVGAGI. This chain's CDR3 is CASSYSARAYGYTF. The CDR3 nucleotides are TGTGCCAGCAGTTACTCGGCCAGGGCCTATGGCTACACCTTC.

The CDR3 reads CASSQGGTGELFF. The CDR3 DNA follows: TGCGCCAGCAGCCAGGGCGGCACCGGGGAGCTGTTTTTT. The chain employs TRBV5-1 and TRBJ2-2, with TRBD1 as a possible D gene (5 bases). The V end was cut by 4 bases, the J end by 4 bases, with 8 bases between. This CDR3 contains 13 residues. From germline, CDR1 is SGHRS and CDR2 YFSETQ.

This clone was counted a single time. V usage is TRBV7-2 and J usage is TRBJ1-5; the D gene is possibly TRBD1 (5 bases). The CDR3 length is 16 residues. V lost 0 bases and J lost 5, with 14 bases in between. CDR1 SGHTA and CDR2 FQGNSA come from the germline V gene. DNA of the CDR3: TGTGCCAGCAGCTTAGCGCTTGCGACAGACCATCAGCCCCAGCATTTT. Translated: CASSLALATDHQPQHF.